The 22 T cell receptor beta chains listed next were all sequenced from one sample in a study of shared clonotypes between healthy human individuals. The protocol was immunoSEQ multiplex PCR, while the TCRdb copy is restricted to in-frame clones and leaves out a portion. The table lists some 2.3 million clones, approximately 95% of them singletons. The sequenced material came from naive CD4+ T cells from PBMCs. The subset here: CD45RA+ positively selected. The receptors were sampled from a man between 18 and 29 years old in good health. Some clones in this sample may be carry-over from other donors' samples.

V is TRBV2 and J is TRBJ2-2; D is unresolved. Germline V CDR1 and CDR2: SNHLY, FYNNEI. Deletions cut 10 bases from V and 0 bases from J, with 12 bases between. The CDR3 spans 14 residues. The DNA for the CDR3 is TGTGCCACAAAACCGTCGGCGAACACCGGGGAGCTGTTTTTT. Its protein product is CATKPSANTGELFF. The full variable domain, completed using reference TRBV2 and TRBJ2-2, is EPEVTQTPSHQVTQMGQEVILRCVPISNHLYFYWYRQILGQKVEFLVSFYNNEISEKSEIFDDQFSVERPDGSNFTLKIRSTKLEDSAMYFCATKPSANTGELFFGEGSRLTVL.

The chain carries TRBV18 and TRBJ2-3; D not certain. The CDR3 is 16 residues long. V lost 6 bases and J 0 bases, leaving 16 bases between the germline ends. The germline V gene encodes CDR1 KGHSH and CDR2 LQKENI. The CDR3 nucleotides are TGTGCCAGCTCCTCGGCTCACGGGCGAAGCACAGATACGCAGTATTTT. Translation: CASSSAHGRSTDTQYF.

The chain has TRBV5-1 and TRBJ2-5; unclear D gene. This CDR3 comprises 12 residues. Trimming removed 4 bases from V and 7 bases from J, with 11 bases in between. Germline values: CDR1 SGHRS, CDR2 YFSETQ. The CDR3 here is CASSVLEGTQYF. Here the CDR3 DNA reads TGCGCCAGCAGCGTCCTGGAAGGGACCCAGTACTTC. The full variable domain, with the rest looked up from reference TRBV5-1 and TRBJ2-5, is KAGVTQTPRYLIKTRGQQVTLSCSPISGHRSVSWYQQTPGQGLQFLFEYFSETQRNKGNFPGRFSGRQFSNSRSEMNVSTLELGDSALYLCASSVLEGTQYFGPGTRLLVL.

The chain carries TRBV7-9 and TRBJ2-3; 7 bases fit TRBD2. CDR1 and CDR2 (germline): SEHNR, FQNEAQ (reference sequence). V lost 5 bases and J lost 5; bases outside the gene matches: 4. CDR3 length equals 13 residues. The CDR3 is CASSRPGGDTQYF. CDR3 in DNA: TGTGCCAGCAGCAGACCGGGGGGAGATACGCAGTATTTT.

The chain carries TRBV29-1 and TRBJ2-5, with D possibly called TRBD1 or TRBD2 (5 bases each). The CDR3 covers 13 residues. With 1 base removed from V and 5 bases from J, the gap between germline ends came to 11 bases. CDR1 and CDR2 from the germline V gene are SQVTM and ANQGSEA. For the CDR3, the DNA is TGCAGCGTTGAAGCGTCGGGGACCGAGACCCAGTACTTC. The encoded protein is CSVEASGTETQYF. Filled out from reference TRBV29-1 and TRBJ2-5, the complete variable domain reads SAVISQKPSRDICQRGTSLTIQCQVDSQVTMMFWYRQQPGQSLTLIATANQGSEATYESGFVIDKFPISRPNLTFSTLTVSNMSPEDSSIYLCSVEASGTETQYFGPGTRLLVL.

The chain combines TRBV28 with TRBJ1-1; 9 bases are shared with TRBD1. Germline V gene data show CDR1 as MDHEN and CDR2 as SYDVKM. The CDR3 length is 15 residues. Trimming took 3 bases from V and 9 from J; bases not matched to a gene: 11. The CDR3 DNA is TGTGCCAGCAGTTTGCCGGGACAGGGAGGTTCTAAAGCTTTCTTT. It translates to CASSLPGQGGSKAFF.

The chain employs TRBV5-1 and TRBJ2-7; TRBD1 matches 11 bases. The germline CDR1 and CDR2 sequences are SGHRS and YFSETQ. V dropped 4 bases and J dropped 0; count of bases not matched to a gene: 3. CDR3 length equals 15 residues. This CDR3 is CASSRTGGNSYEQYF. The CDR3 region has the DNA TGCGCCAGCAGCAGGACAGGGGGCAACTCCTACGAGCAGTACTTC.

This clone has a handful of counts. The V and J genes are TRBV19 and TRBJ1-2; unclear D gene. The germline V gene encodes CDR1 LNHDA and CDR2 SQIVND (reference sequence). The CDR3 runs 12 residues. V was shortened by 4 bases and J by 7 bases, with 10 bases between the two germline ends. The CDR3 sequence: CASSTHESGYTF. CDR3 coding DNA: TGTGCCAGTAGTACCCACGAGTCTGGCTACACCTTC.

The rearrangement links TRBV7-8 to TRBJ1-1, with a possible D match to TRBD1 (6 bases). V lost 3 bases to trimming and J lost 5 bases, with 13 bases between them. The CDR3 runs to 14 residues. Germline CDR1 SGHVS, CDR2 FQNEAQ. The CDR3 sequence: CASSFHAGETEAFF. CDR3 in DNA: TGTGCCAGCAGCTTCCATGCAGGGGAAACTGAAGCTTTCTTT. Full variable domain (remainder filled in from reference TRBV7-8 and TRBJ1-1): GAGVSQSPRYKVAKRGQDVALRCDPISGHVSLFWYQQALGQGPEFLTYFQNEAQLDKSGLPSDRFFAERPEGSVSTLKIQRTQQEDSAVYLCASSFHAGETEAFFGQGTRLTVV.

In the case of this clone: Different DNA sequences within this sample yield the same CDR3. This chain joins TRBV29-1 and TRBJ2-7, with D possibly being TRBD2 (6 bases). The CDR3 spans 12 residues. The V gene lost 5 bases and the J gene lost 3 bases, with 11 bases spanning the gap. CDR1 is SQVTM and CDR2 is ANQGSEA in the germline V gene. CDR3: CSVSGSLYEQYF. In DNA, the CDR3 is TGCAGCGTTTCCGGGAGTCTCTACGAGCAGTACTTC.

The V gene is TRBV5-4, the J gene TRBJ2-7; unclear D gene. Trimming pared 5 bases from V and 6 bases from J, leaving 15 bases between. Per the germline V gene, CDR1 is SGHNT and CDR2 is YYREEE (reference sequence). The CDR3 length is 13 residues. CDR3 bases: TGTGCCAGCAGTGTCGAGGTATCGGGCGAGCAGTACTTC. This sequence encodes CASSVEVSGEQYF. Together with reference TRBV5-4 and TRBJ2-7, the CDR3 gives the full variable domain: ETGVTQSPTHLIKTRGQQVTLRCSSQSGHNTVSWYQQALGQGPQFIFQYYREEENGRGNFPPRFSGLQFPNYSSELNVNALELDDSALYLCASSVEVSGEQYFGPGTRLTVT.

The CDR3 nucleotides are TGTGCCTGGAGTGTAGGGGTCTATGAGCAGTTCTTC. The encoded protein is CAWSVGVYEQFF. This chain connects TRBV30 to TRBJ2-1, with D perhaps matching TRBD1 (5 bases). The CDR3 length is 12 residues. Germline V lookup: CDR1 GTSNPN, CDR2 SVGIG (reference sequence). V was clipped by 0 bases and J by 8 bases, with 8 bases between them.

Regarding this clone: This sample includes further DNA sequences coding for the same CDR3. This sequence joins TRBV28 and TRBJ2-7; D is uncertain. Between the trimmed V and J ends, which lost 3 bases and 2 bases, there was a span of 11 bases. The CDR3 has 14 amino acids. Germline V gene data show CDR1 as MDHEN and CDR2 as SYDVKM. CDR3: CASSFSGSTYEQYF. For the CDR3, the DNA is TGTGCCAGCAGTTTCTCCGGTAGCACCTACGAGCAGTACTTC.

A single count supports this clone. This sequence joins TRBV5-3 and TRBJ2-7; 10 bases are a match to TRBD1. TRBV5-3 is an ORF for which the function is uncertain. V lost 4 bases, J lost 5 bases, and 6 bases stayed unmatched. The CDR3 is 14 residues long. CDR3 sequence (DNA): TGTGCCAGAAGCGGGGACAGGGGAAGGAACGAGCAGTACTTC. This gives the protein CARSGDRGRNEQYF.

The chain has TRBV7-6 and TRBJ1-4, with 10 bases fitting TRBD1. V trimming: 4 bases; J trimming: 6 bases; junction bases outside the gene matches: 5. The CDR3 has 15 amino acids. Germline V gene sequence: CDR1 SGHVS, CDR2 FNYEAQ. In DNA form, the CDR3 reads TGTGCCAGCAGCTGGAGGGACAGGGGTTATGAAAAACTGTTTTTT. This encodes CASSWRDRGYEKLFF.

V gene TRBV30 combines with J gene TRBJ2-1; possible D gene TRBD1, 5 bases. CDR3 size: 15 residues. Germline values: CDR1 GTSNPN, CDR2 SVGIG (reference sequence). V was shortened by 2 bases and J by 4 bases, with 15 bases between the two germline ends. CDR3 sequence: CAWSLGRVTYNEQFF. The CDR3, as DNA: TGTGCCTGGAGTTTGGGCAGGGTAACGTACAATGAGCAGTTCTTC.

CDR3 sequence: CAWSVGARGADTQYF. The CDR3 DNA sequence: TGTGCCTGGAGTGTAGGGGCAAGAGGCGCAGATACGCAGTATTTT. V usage is TRBV30 and J usage is TRBJ2-3, with D possibly matching TRBD1 (5 bases). Trimming left V 0 bases short and J 4 bases short, with 14 bases between. The CDR3 covers 15 residues. Looked up from germline, CDR1 is GTSNPN and CDR2 is SVGIG (reference sequence).

The rearrangement joins TRBV5-4 to TRBJ2-3, with TRBD1 matching 7 bases. The V and J ends lost 2 bases and 6 bases, in that order; junction bases with no gene match: 15. This CDR3 is 17 amino acids long. CDR1 is SGHNT and CDR2 is YYREEE in the germline V gene (reference sequence). The DNA for the CDR3 is TGTGCCAGCAGCTTACCATCCGGGACGACAGGGACGGATACGCAGTATTTT. Translated, it gives CASSLPSGTTGTDTQYF.

V usage is TRBV5-1 and J usage is TRBJ1-2; a possible D gene is TRBD1 (5 bases). There are 15 residues in the CDR3. Germline CDR1 SGHRS, CDR2 YFSETQ. The V gene lost 3 bases and the J gene lost 7 bases, with 19 bases spanning the gap. DNA of the CDR3: TGCGCCAGCAGCTCCGCTCCGGACAAGGCGGGTGGCTACACCTTC. The encoded protein is CASSSAPDKAGGYTF. Supplemented by reference TRBV5-1 and TRBJ1-2, the full variable domain reads KAGVTQTPRYLIKTRGQQVTLSCSPISGHRSVSWYQQTPGQGLQFLFEYFSETQRNKGNFPGRFSGRQFSNSRSEMNVSTLELGDSALYLCASSSAPDKAGGYTFGSGTRLTVV.

The V call is TRBV7-2, the J call TRBJ2-1; D not certain. V shed 5 bases and J shed 2 bases, with 10 bases lying between them. Per the germline V gene, CDR1 is SGHTA and CDR2 is FQGNSA. There are 14 residues in the CDR3. DNA for the CDR3: TGTGCCAGCAGCCAGGTTACTACCTACAATGAGCAGTTCTTC. It is translated as CASSQVTTYNEQFF.

V and J are TRBV25-1 and TRBJ2-1; D remains ambiguous. The V end lost 3 bases, the J end lost 4 bases, and 16 bases lay between the germline ends. Germline-derived CDR1 and CDR2 are MGHDK and SYGVNS. The CDR3 runs to 16 residues. CDR3 sequence: CASSEAPGRTYNEQFF. CDR3 nucleotides: TGTGCCAGCAGTGAGGCCCCGGGCCGTACGTACAATGAGCAGTTCTTC.

The rearrangement joins TRBV6-5 to TRBJ1-5, with D possibly TRBD1 on 6 matching bases. CDR3 length: 15 residues. Deletions cut 5 bases from V and 7 bases from J, with 18 bases between. Germline V lookup: CDR1 MNHEY, CDR2 SVGAGI. The CDR3 here is CASSGTGLGGQPQHF. In DNA form, the CDR3 reads TGTGCCAGCAGTGGCACAGGGTTGGGTGGGCAGCCCCAGCATTTT.